Below, one T cell receptor (beta chain) is given with its context. The source of the sample is a study of T cells after yellow fever vaccination. TCRdb reprocessed the 5' RACE reads via MiXCR and lists one record per CDR3 protein. The sample records 200,000 to 300,000 distinct CDR3 sequences, over 10% being singletons. With 5 bases removed from V and 3 bases from J, the gap between germline ends came to 14 bases. The CDR3 is made up of 14 amino acids. The sequence derives from a man aged 25-40 years who received the YFV17D yellow fever vaccine. The genes are TRBV12-3 or TRBV12-4 and TRBJ2-7, with D hard to call. Sequenced here: CD4+ T cells sorted from PBMCs, sampled 45 days after the yellow fever booster vaccination. The CDR3 region is CASSSTNGIYEQYF. In DNA form, the CDR3 reads TGTGCCAGCAGTAGTACTAATGGGATCTACGAGCAGTACTTC.